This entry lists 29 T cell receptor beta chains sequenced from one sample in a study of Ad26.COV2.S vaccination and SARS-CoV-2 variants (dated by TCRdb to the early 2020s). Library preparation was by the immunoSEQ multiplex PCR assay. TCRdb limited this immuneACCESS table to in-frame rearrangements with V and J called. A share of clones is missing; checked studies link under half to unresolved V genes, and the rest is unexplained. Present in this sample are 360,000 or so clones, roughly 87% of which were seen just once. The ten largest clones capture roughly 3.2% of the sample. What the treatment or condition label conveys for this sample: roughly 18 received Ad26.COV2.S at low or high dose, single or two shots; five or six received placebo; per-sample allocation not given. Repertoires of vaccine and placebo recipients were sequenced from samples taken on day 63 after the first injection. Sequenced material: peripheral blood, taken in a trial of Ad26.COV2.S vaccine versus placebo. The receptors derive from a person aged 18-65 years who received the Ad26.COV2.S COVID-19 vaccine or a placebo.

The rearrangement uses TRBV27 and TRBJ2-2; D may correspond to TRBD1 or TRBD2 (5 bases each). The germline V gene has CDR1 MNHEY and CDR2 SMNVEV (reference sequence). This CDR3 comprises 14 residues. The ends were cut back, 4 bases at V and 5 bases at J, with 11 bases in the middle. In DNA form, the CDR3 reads TGTGCCAGCAGTTCCGGGGCGAGAACCGGGGAGCTGTTTTTT. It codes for CASSSGARTGELFF.

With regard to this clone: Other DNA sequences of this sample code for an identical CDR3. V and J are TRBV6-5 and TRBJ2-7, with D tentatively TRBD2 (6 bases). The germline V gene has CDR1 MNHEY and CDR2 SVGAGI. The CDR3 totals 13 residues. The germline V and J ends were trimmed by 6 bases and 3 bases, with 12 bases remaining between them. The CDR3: CASSRDGGYEQYF. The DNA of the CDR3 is TGTGCCAGCAGCCGGGACGGGGGCTACGAGCAGTACTTC.

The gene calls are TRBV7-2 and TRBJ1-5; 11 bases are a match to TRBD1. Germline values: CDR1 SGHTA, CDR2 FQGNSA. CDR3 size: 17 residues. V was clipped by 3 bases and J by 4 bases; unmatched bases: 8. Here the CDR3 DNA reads TGTGCCAGCAGCTTCGGGGGACAGGGGGGGATAAATCAGCCCCAGCATTTT. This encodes CASSFGGQGGINQPQHF.

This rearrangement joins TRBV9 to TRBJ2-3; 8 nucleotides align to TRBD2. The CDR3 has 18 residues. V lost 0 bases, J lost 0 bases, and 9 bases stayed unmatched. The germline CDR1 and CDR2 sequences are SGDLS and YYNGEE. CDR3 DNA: TGTGCCAGCAGCGTAGAGACTAGCGTGGGCTCTAGCACAGATACGCAGTATTTT. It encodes CASSVETSVGSSTDTQYF.

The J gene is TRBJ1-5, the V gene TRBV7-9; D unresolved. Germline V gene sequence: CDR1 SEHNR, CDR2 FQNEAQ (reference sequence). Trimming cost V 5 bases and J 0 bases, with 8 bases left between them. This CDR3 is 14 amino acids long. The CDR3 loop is CASSQTDSNQPQHF. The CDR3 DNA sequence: TGTGCCAGCAGCCAAACGGATAGCAATCAGCCCCAGCATTTT. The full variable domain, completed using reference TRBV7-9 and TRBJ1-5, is DTGVSQNPRHKITKRGQNVTFRCDPISEHNRLYWYRQTLGQGPEFLTYFQNEAQLEKSRLLSDRFSAERPKGSFSTLEIQRTEQGDSAMYLCASSQTDSNQPQHFGDGTRLSIL.

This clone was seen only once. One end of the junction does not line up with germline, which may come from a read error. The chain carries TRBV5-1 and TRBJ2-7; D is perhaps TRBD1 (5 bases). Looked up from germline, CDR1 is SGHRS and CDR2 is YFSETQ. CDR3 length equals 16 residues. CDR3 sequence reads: CASSLDTGTPSYEQYF. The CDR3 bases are TGCGCCAGCAGTTTGGACACTGGCACACCCTCCTACGAGCAGTACTTC.

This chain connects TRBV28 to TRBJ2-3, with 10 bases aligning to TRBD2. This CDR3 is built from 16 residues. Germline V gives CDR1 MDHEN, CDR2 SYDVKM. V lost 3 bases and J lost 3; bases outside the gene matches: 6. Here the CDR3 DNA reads TGTGCCAGCAGTTTTCAGCGGGGGGGCCTGACAGATACGCAGTATTTT. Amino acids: CASSFQRGGLTDTQYF.

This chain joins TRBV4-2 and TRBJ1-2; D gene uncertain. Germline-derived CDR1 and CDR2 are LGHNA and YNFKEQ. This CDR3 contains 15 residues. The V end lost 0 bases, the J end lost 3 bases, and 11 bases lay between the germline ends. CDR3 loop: CASSQEETSDYGYTF. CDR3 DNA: TGTGCCAGCAGCCAAGAGGAGACATCGGACTATGGCTACACCTTC.

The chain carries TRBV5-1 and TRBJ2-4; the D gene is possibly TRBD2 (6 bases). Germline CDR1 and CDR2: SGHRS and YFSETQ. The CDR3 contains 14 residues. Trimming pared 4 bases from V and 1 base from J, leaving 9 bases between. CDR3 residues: CASSPREAKNIQYF. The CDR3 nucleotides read TGCGCCAGCAGCCCTCGGGAGGCCAAAAACATTCAGTACTTC.

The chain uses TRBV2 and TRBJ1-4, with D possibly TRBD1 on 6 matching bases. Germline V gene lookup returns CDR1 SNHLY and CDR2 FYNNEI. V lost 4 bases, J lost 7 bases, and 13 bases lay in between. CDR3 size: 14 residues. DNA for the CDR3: TGTGCCAGCAGTGTAGGGGGGAGGAGTGAAAAACTGTTTTTT. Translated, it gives CASSVGGRSEKLFF. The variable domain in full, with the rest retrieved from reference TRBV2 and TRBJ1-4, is EPEVTQTPSHQVTQMGQEVILRCVPISNHLYFYWYRQILGQKVEFLVSFYNNEISEKSEIFDDQFSVERPDGSNFTLKIRSTKLEDSAMYFCASSVGGRSEKLFFGSGTQLSVL.

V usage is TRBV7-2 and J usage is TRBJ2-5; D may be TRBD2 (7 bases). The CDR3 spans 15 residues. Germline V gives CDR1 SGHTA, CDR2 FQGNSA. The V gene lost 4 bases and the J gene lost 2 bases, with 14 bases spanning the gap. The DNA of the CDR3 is TGTGCCAGCAGCTCCAGGGGAGGGGAACAAGAGACCCAGTACTTC. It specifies CASSSRGGEQETQYF.

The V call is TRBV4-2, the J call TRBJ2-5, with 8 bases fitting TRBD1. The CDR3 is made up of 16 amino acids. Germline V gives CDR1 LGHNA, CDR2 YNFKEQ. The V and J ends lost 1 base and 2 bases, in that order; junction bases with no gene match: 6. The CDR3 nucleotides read TGTGCCAGCAGCCAAGGAGACAGGGGAGCTCAAGAGACCCAGTACTTC. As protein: CASSQGDRGAQETQYF.

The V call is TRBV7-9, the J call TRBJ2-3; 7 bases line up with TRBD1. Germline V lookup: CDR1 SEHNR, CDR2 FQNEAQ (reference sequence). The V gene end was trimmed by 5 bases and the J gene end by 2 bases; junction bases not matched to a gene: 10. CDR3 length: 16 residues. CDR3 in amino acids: CASSQVGDRDTDTQYF. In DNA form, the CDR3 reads TGTGCCAGCAGCCAGGTAGGGGACAGAGACACAGATACGCAGTATTTT.

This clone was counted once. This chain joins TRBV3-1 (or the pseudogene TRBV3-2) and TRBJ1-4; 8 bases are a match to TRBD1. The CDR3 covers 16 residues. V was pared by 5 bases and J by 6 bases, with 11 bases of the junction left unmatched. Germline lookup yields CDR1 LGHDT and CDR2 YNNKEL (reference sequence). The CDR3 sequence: CASSGTGFRHDEKLFF. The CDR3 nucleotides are TGTGCCAGCAGCGGGACAGGATTCCGCCACGATGAAAAACTGTTTTTT.

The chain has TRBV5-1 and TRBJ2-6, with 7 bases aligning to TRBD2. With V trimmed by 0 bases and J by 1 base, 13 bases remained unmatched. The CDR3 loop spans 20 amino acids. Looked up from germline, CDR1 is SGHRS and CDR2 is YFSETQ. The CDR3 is CASSLVGFAGEFSGANVLTF. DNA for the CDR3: TGCGCCAGCAGCTTGGTTGGATTTGCGGGGGAGTTTTCTGGGGCCAACGTCCTGACTTTC.

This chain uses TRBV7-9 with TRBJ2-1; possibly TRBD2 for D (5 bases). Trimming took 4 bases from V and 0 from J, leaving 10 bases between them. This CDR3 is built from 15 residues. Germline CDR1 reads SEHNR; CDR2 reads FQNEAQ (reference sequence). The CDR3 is CASSSPGYSYNEQFF. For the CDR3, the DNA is TGTGCCAGCAGCTCTCCGGGATACTCCTACAATGAGCAGTTCTTC.

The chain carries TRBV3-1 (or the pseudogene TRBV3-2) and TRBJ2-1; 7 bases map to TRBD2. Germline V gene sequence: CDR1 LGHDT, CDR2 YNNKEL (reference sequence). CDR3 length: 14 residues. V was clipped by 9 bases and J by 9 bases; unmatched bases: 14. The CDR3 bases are TGTGCCAGTACCGGGCTAGCGGCCGGTGGTGAGCAGTTCTTC. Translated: CASTGLAAGGEQFF.

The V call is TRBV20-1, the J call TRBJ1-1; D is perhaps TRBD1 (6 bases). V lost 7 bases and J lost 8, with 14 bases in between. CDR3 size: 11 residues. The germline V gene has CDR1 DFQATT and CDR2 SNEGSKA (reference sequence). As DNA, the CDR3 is TGCAGTGTTCCCCTTAGGGGGGAAGCTTTCTTT. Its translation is CSVPLRGEAFF.

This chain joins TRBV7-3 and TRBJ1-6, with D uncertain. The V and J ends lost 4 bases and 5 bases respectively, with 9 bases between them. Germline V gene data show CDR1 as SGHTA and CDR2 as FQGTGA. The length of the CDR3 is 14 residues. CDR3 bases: TGTGCCAGCAGCTCGGGAATAGATAATTCACCCCTCCACTTT. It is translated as CASSSGIDNSPLHF.

CDR3 residues: CASSQVAANEKLFF. The CDR3 DNA reads as TGCGCCAGCAGCCAGGTGGCAGCAAATGAAAAACTGTTTTTT. The genes are TRBV4-3 and TRBJ1-4, with unresolved D. Germline values: CDR1 LGHNA, CDR2 YSLEER. The CDR3 length is 14 residues. V was clipped by 3 bases and J by 5 bases, with 10 bases between them.

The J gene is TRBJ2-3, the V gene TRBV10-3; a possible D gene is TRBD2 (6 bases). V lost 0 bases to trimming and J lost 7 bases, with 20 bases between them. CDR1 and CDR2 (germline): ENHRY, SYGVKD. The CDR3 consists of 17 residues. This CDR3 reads CAISESISSGSSHTQYF. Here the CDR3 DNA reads TGTGCCATCAGTGAGTCGATTTCCTCCGGGAGCTCGCATACGCAGTATTTT.

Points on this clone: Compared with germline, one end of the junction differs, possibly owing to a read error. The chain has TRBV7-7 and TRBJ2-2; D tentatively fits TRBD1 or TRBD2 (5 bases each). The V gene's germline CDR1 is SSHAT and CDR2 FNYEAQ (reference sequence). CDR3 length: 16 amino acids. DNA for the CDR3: TGTGCTAGCAGCGACTGGGGCGGGTCCGAACCCGGGGAGCTGTTTTTT. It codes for CASSDWGGSEPGELFF.

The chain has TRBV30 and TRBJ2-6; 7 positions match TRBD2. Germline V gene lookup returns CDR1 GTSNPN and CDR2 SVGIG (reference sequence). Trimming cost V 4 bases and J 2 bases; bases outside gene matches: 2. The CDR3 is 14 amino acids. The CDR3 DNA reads TGTGCCTGGACTGGGGGGGCTGGGGCCAACGTCCTGACTTTC. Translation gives CAWTGGAGANVLTF. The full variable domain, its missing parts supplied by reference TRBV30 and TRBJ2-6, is SQTIHQWPATLVQPVGSPLSLECTVEGTSNPNLYWYRQAAGRGLQLLFYSVGIGQISSEVPQNLSASRPQDRQFILSSKKLLLSDSGFYLCAWTGGAGANVLTFGAGSRLTVL.

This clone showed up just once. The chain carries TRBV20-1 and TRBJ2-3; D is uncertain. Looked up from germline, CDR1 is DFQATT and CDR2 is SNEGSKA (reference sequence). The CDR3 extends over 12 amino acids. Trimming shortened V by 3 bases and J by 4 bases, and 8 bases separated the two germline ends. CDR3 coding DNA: TGCAGTGCTAGTTCGACTTCAGATACGCAGTATTTT. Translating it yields CSASSTSDTQYF.

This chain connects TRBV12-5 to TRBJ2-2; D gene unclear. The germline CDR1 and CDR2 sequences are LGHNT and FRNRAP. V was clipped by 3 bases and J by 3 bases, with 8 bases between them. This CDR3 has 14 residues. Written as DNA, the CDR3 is TGTGCTAGTGGTTTTAGTTCCGACACCGGGGAGCTGTTTTTT. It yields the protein CASGFSSDTGELFF. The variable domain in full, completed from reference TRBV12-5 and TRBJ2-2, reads DARVTQTPRHKVTEMGQEVTMRCQPILGHNTVFWYRQTMMQGLELLAYFRNRAPLDDSGMPKDRFSAEMPDATLATLKIQPSEPRDSAVYFCASGFSSDTGELFFGEGSRLTVL.

The CDR3 is CASSLAGRTYEQYF. The DNA for the CDR3 is TGTGCCAGCAGCTTGGCTGGCCGTACCTACGAGCAGTACTTC. The rearrangement joins TRBV5-6 to TRBJ2-7; D gene uncertain. CDR3 length equals 14 residues. V dropped 0 bases and J dropped 2 bases, with 9 bases sitting between them. The germline gives CDR1 SGHDT, CDR2 YYEEEE.

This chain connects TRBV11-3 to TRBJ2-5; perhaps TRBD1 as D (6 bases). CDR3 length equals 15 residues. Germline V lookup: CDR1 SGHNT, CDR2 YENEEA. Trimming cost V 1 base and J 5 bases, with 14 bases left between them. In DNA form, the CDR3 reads TGTGCCAGCAGCTTAGGGCAGCAGGGACACGAGACCCAGTACTTC. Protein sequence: CASSLGQQGHETQYF.

The CDR3 region is CASTRGGSNQPQHF. The CDR3 DNA is TGTGCCAGTACTCGGGGCGGTAGCAATCAGCCCCAGCATTTT. The chain has TRBV19 and TRBJ1-5, with a weak D call TRBD1 (5 bases). V lost 7 bases and J 0 bases, leaving 10 bases between the germline ends. CDR3 length: 14 residues. CDR1 is LNHDA, CDR2 SQIVND, per germline (reference sequence).

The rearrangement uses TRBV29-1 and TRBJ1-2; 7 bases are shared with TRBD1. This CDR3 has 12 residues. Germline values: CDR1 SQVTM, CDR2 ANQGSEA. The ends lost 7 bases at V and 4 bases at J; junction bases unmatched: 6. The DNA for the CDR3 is TGCAGCGGCCAGGGGGTAGGCTATGGCTACACCTTC. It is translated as CSGQGVGYGYTF.